These 30 T cell receptor beta chains originate from one sample sequenced in a study of CD8 T cells in ankylosing spondylitis. TCRdb reanalysed the 5' RACE reads using MiXCR and keeps one entry per CDR3 protein. The sample lists 250,000 to 350,000 distinct CDR3 sequences; around 20% were seen once. The material sequenced was blood, either unsorted or a sorted T cell fraction (not recorded which). The receptors stem from a male donor with ankylosing spondylitis or in good health (not recorded which).

This clonotype showed up many times. The rearrangement uses TRBV5-1 and TRBJ2-1, with 8 bases fitting TRBD1. Looked up from germline, CDR1 is SGHRS and CDR2 is YFSETQ. The CDR3 is 16 amino acids. Germline trimming cut 4 bases from V and 5 bases from J; bases unmatched to any gene: 11. The DNA for the CDR3 is TGCGCCAGCAGCAAGACGGGACAGGTTCCCAACAATGAGCAGTTCTTC. Translated: CASSKTGQVPNNEQFF.

This clonotype was seen a few times. This chain uses TRBV9 with TRBJ2-3; D gene ambiguous. The CDR3 is made up of 13 amino acids. Germline lookup yields CDR1 SGDLS and CDR2 YYNGEE. V shed 4 bases and J shed 4 bases, with 10 bases lying between them. The CDR3 is CASSSKRADTQYF. CDR3 coding DNA: TGTGCCAGCAGCAGTAAAAGAGCAGATACGCAGTATTTT.

Comment on this clonotype: A much larger clone differs by one base, so this may be a read error. The chain has TRBV29-1 and TRBJ2-1, with 13 bases lining up with TRBD2. Germline loops: CDR1 SQVTM, CDR2 ANQGSEA. This CDR3 is 15 amino acids long. With 6 bases clipped from V and 8 bases from J, the junction kept 10 bases outside the gene matches. Here the CDR3 reads CSVTGTSGNIYEQFF. Here the CDR3 DNA reads TGCAGCGTCACCGGGACTAGCGGGAATATCTATGAGCAGTTCTTC.

The gene calls are TRBV12-3 or TRBV12-4 and TRBJ1-4, with 10 bases lining up with TRBD1. This CDR3 comprises 15 residues. Losses at the gene ends were 5 bases for V and 8 bases for J; bases not matched to a gene: 8. CDR3 bases: TGTGCCAGCAGTGCTAAGGACAGGGGGTACGAAAAACTGTTTTTT. This translates into CASSAKDRGYEKLFF.

This clonotype was seen repeatedly, ten times or more. CDR3 loop: CASSRQIAGEDEQFF. The CDR3, as DNA: TGTGCCAGCAGTCGTCAAATAGCGGGAGAGGATGAGCAGTTCTTC. V is TRBV6-1 and J is TRBJ2-1; 9 bases align to TRBD2. After removal of 5 bases from V and 8 bases from J, the junction contained 10 bases not matched to a gene. There are 15 residues in the CDR3. Germline CDR1 and CDR2: MNHNS and SASEGT.

The chain links TRBV5-1 to TRBJ1-2; D possibly corresponds to TRBD1 (5 bases). This CDR3 region has 15 residues. The V gene lost 4 bases and the J gene lost 5 bases, with 18 bases spanning the gap. CDR1 and CDR2 (germline): SGHRS, YFSETQ. In DNA form, the CDR3 reads TGCGCCAGCAGCCCGAGGGGACGACCGATATATGGCTACACCTTC. Its protein product is CASSPRGRPIYGYTF.

The rearrangement uses TRBV11-2 and TRBJ2-3; TRBD2 is a possible D gene (5 bases). CDR3 length: 15 residues. Germline lookup yields CDR1 SGHAT and CDR2 FQNNGV. Trimming took off 4 bases at V and 2 bases at J, with 13 bases between the two ends. CDR3 sequence: CASSSPRTATDTQYF. CDR3 in DNA: TGTGCCAGCAGCTCGCCCCGGACTGCCACAGATACGCAGTATTTT.

The chain is built from TRBV28 and TRBJ2-1; 10 bases agree with TRBD2. V lost 9 bases, J lost 4 bases, and 3 bases stayed unmatched. Germline V gives CDR1 MDHEN, CDR2 SYDVKM. CDR3 length equals 13 residues. The CDR3 sequence is CASVAGGYNEQFF. The CDR3 nucleotides read TGTGCCAGTGTAGCGGGGGGTTACAATGAGCAGTTCTTC.

V and J are TRBV10-3 and TRBJ2-3, with D perhaps matching TRBD2 (6 bases). The V gene's germline CDR1 is ENHRY and CDR2 SYGVKD. The CDR3 length is 14 residues. V lost 7 bases, J lost 0 bases, and 11 bases lay in between. For the CDR3, the DNA is TGTGCCATCACCCCGGGGACTAGCACAGATACGCAGTATTTT. Its protein product is CAITPGTSTDTQYF.

Many counts were recorded for this clonotype. The J gene is TRBJ1-4, the V gene TRBV20-1; 7 bases fit TRBD1. This CDR3 has 18 amino acids. Germline V gives CDR1 DFQATT, CDR2 SNEGSKA (reference sequence). V lost 6 bases to trimming and J lost 7 bases; unmatched junction nucleotides: 23. The CDR3, as DNA: TGCAGTGCCTTGACAGGGAGGTTGGGGTTCAGGGCGGGTGAAAAACTGTTTTTT. It is translated as CSALTGRLGFRAGEKLFF.

This clonotype has only a few counts. This chain connects TRBV6-1 to TRBJ1-1, with 7 positions matching TRBD1. There are 13 residues in the CDR3. Germline V gene lookup returns CDR1 MNHNS and CDR2 SASEGT. J was trimmed by 1 base and V by 7 bases; bases with no gene match: 3. The CDR3 spells CASTRQGNTEAFF. The CDR3 nucleotides read TGTGCCAGCACCAGACAGGGGAACACTGAAGCTTTCTTT.

The chain combines TRBV7-3 with TRBJ2-2, with no clear D. The CDR3 extends over 14 amino acids. The germline V gene has CDR1 SGHTA and CDR2 FQGTGA. V dropped 5 bases and J dropped 2 bases, with 9 bases sitting between them. The CDR3 loop reads CASSPQRNTGELFF. The CDR3 DNA reads TGTGCCAGCAGCCCCCAGAGAAACACCGGGGAGCTGTTTTTT.

J is TRBJ2-3 and V is TRBV5-1, with 7 positions matching TRBD2. The CDR3 loop spans 16 amino acids. Germline CDR1 SGHRS, CDR2 YFSETQ. V was clipped by 0 bases and J by 6 bases; unmatched bases: 10. CDR3 bases: TGCGCCAGCAGCTTGGACGGGGCGGGAGTGGCGGATACGCAGTATTTT. It is translated as CASSLDGAGVADTQYF.

This clonotype was recorded at least ten times. The J gene is TRBJ2-1, the V gene TRBV12-5, with 10 bases matching TRBD1. The ends lost 1 base at V and 6 bases at J; junction bases unmatched: 3. From germline, CDR1 is LGHNT and CDR2 FRNRAP. This CDR3 region has 15 residues. The DNA of the CDR3 is TGTGCTAGTGGTTTGGGGACAGGGGGGAGCAATGAGCAGTTCTTC. Translated, it gives CASGLGTGGSNEQFF.

This clonotype appeared a few times. The chain couples TRBV7-2 to TRBJ2-3; tentative D call: TRBD2 (5 bases). CDR3 size: 14 residues. Germline V gene sequence: CDR1 SGHTA, CDR2 FQGNSA. Trimming stripped 4 bases from V and 2 bases from J, with 10 bases between. In DNA, the CDR3 is TGTGCCAGCAGCTCGATACTAGTCACAGATACGCAGTATTTT. It specifies CASSSILVTDTQYF.

This clonotype has a handful of counts. V gene TRBV7-8 combines with J gene TRBJ2-2; D unclear. Deletions cut 1 base from V and 0 bases from J, with 9 bases between. Germline V gene data show CDR1 as SGHVS and CDR2 as FQNEAQ. This CDR3 comprises 16 residues. The chain's CDR3 is CASSLGADSNTGELFF. The CDR3, as DNA: TGTGCCAGCAGCTTAGGGGCGGATTCGAACACCGGGGAGCTGTTTTTT. Full variable domain (rest looked up from reference TRBV7-8 and TRBJ2-2): GAGVSQSPRYKVAKRGQDVALRCDPISGHVSLFWYQQALGQGPEFLTYFQNEAQLDKSGLPSDRFFAERPEGSVSTLKIQRTQQEDSAVYLCASSLGADSNTGELFFGEGSRLTVL.

The chain is built from TRBV2 and TRBJ1-6; D is unresolved. The CDR3 contains 15 residues. The ends were cut back, 2 bases at V and 9 bases at J, with 14 bases in the middle. CDR1 is SNHLY, CDR2 FYNNEI, per germline. DNA of the CDR3: TGTGCCAGCAGTGAATCGAATGTAGGGATTTCACCCCTCCACTTT. This gives the protein CASSESNVGISPLHF.

The V and J genes are TRBV28 and TRBJ2-7, with 14 nucleotides matching TRBD2. Per the germline V gene, CDR1 is MDHEN and CDR2 is SYDVKM. This CDR3 is 14 amino acids long. The V and J ends lost 6 bases and 5 bases, in that order; junction bases with no gene match: 3. In DNA form, the CDR3 reads TGTGCCAGCAGGGGACTAGCGGGAGAGGACGAGCAGTACGTC. Translated, it gives CASRGLAGEDEQYV.

The V and J genes are TRBV5-1 and TRBJ2-1; 9 nucleotides align to TRBD2. V lost 6 bases and J lost 5; bases outside the gene matches: 3. CDR3 length: 13 amino acids. Germline CDR1 SGHRS, CDR2 YFSETQ. The CDR3, as DNA: TGCGCCAGCACGCGGGAGGGTAACAATGAGCAGTTCTTC. Residues: CASTREGNNEQFF.

This clonotype was detected only a few times. V is TRBV5-1 and J is TRBJ1-1, with 8 nucleotides matching TRBD1. This CDR3 has 14 amino acids. Trimming took 3 bases from V and 4 from J; bases not matched to a gene: 5. CDR1 and CDR2 (germline): SGHRS, YFSETQ. The CDR3 bases are TGCGCCAGCAGCTCCGACAGGGGAGGCACTGAAGCTTTCTTT. Residues: CASSSDRGGTEAFF.

The rearrangement links TRBV20-1 to TRBJ2-5; 8 bases agree with TRBD2. V was clipped by 5 bases and J by 4 bases; unmatched bases: 6. This CDR3 has 13 amino acids. Per the germline V gene, CDR1 is DFQATT and CDR2 is SNEGSKA (reference sequence). This CDR3 reads CSASAGGGETQYF. The CDR3 nucleotides read TGCAGTGCTTCTGCGGGAGGTGGAGAGACCCAGTACTTC.

The chain combines TRBV6-1 with TRBJ2-7, with 10 bases that match TRBD1. Germline-derived CDR1 and CDR2 are MNHNS and SASEGT. The CDR3 runs 17 residues. V gave up 8 bases and J gave up 0 bases; unmatched junction bases: 13. The CDR3 protein is CASPFIGDRGSSYEQYV. The CDR3 DNA reads TGTGCCAGCCCCTTTATCGGGGACAGGGGCAGCTCCTACGAGCAGTACGTC.

This clonotype was counted between two and nine times. The V and J genes are TRBV5-1 and TRBJ2-1; 7 bases map to TRBD1. The germline V gene has CDR1 SGHRS and CDR2 YFSETQ. The junction had 3 bases not matched to a gene; V was cut back by 0 bases and J by 0 bases. The CDR3 contains 16 residues. The CDR3 DNA follows: TGCGCCAGCAGCTTGGGGACAGGTAGCTCCTACAATGAGCAGTTCTTC. It specifies CASSLGTGSSYNEQFF.

The chain links TRBV5-8 to TRBJ2-3, with 8 bases that match TRBD1. The germline gives CDR1 SGHTS, CDR2 YDEGEE. This CDR3 spans 15 amino acids. After removal of 2 bases from V and 5 bases from J, the junction contained 7 bases not matched to a gene. CDR3 in DNA: TGTGCCAGCAGCTTTAGGGGTACAGGGGGAGATACGCAGTATTTT. It is translated as CASSFRGTGGDTQYF.

The table lists this clonotype with many counts. The V and J genes are TRBV9 and TRBJ2-6; D is unclear. Germline CDR1 SGDLS, CDR2 YYNGEE. Trimming cost V 5 bases and J 1 base, with 10 bases left between them. The CDR3 covers 15 residues. The CDR3, as DNA: TGTGCCAGCAGGGGTTCGACGTCTGGGGCCAACGTCCTGACTTTC. Translating gives CASRGSTSGANVLTF.

The table lists this clonotype with a few counts. V gene TRBV19 combines with J gene TRBJ2-1; D remains unclear. Looked up from germline, CDR1 is LNHDA and CDR2 is SQIVND (reference sequence). The V and J ends lost 3 bases and 4 bases respectively, with 10 bases between them. CDR3 length: 14 residues. Here the CDR3 DNA reads TGTGCCAGTAGTATTTCGGACGCTTACAATGAGCAGTTCTTC. Its translation is CASSISDAYNEQFF.

The rearrangement links TRBV7-2 to TRBJ2-3; a weak D match, TRBD2 (6 bases). The V end was cut by 5 bases, the J end by 2 bases, with 14 bases between. Germline CDR1 SGHTA, CDR2 FQGNSA. The CDR3 totals 15 residues. The CDR3 DNA is TGTGCCAGCAGCCCGGGGGAGGTCTACACAGATACGCAGTATTTT. Translating gives CASSPGEVYTDTQYF.

This clonotype has only a few counts. This chain uses TRBV10-3 with TRBJ1-5; 8 nucleotides match TRBD1. The junction had 12 bases not matched to a gene; V was cut back by 3 bases and J by 14 bases. The CDR3 contains 14 residues. Germline lookup yields CDR1 ENHRY and CDR2 SYGVKD. The CDR3 DNA follows: TGTGCCATCAGTGACCGAGGAGGGGACAGGTCCAAGCATTTT. It translates to CAISDRGGDRSKHF.

CDR3 protein: CSATDRENYNSPLHF. CDR3 DNA sequence: TGCAGTGCTACCGACAGGGAAAACTATAATTCACCCCTCCACTTT. The V gene is TRBV20-1, the J gene TRBJ1-6; 7 nucleotides line up with TRBD1. Germline values: CDR1 DFQATT, CDR2 SNEGSKA (reference sequence). There are 15 residues in the CDR3. The trim removed 4 bases at V and 3 bases at J, leaving 6 bases unmatched.

This chain links TRBV29-1 with TRBJ2-5; TRBD2 is a possible D gene (6 bases). Trimming cost V 4 bases and J 6 bases, with 18 bases left between them. Germline CDR1 SQVTM, CDR2 ANQGSEA. The length of the CDR3 is 14 residues. CDR3 protein: CSVAGWRGEQTQYF. The CDR3 DNA is TGCAGCGTTGCTGGTTGGAGGGGTGAGCAGACCCAGTACTTC.